One sample yielded the 30 T cell receptor beta chains listed below, sequenced in a study of liver allograft versus peripheral blood T cells. Turning to the study itself: Graft-liver T cell receptor repertoires were compared against recipient peripheral blood repertoires.

Via MiXCR, TCRdb re-called the reads, giving one row per CDR3 protein. The sample includes fewer than 15,000 distinct CDR3 sequences, approximately 17% of them seen just once. The receptor source for this set is a human patient who had a liver transplant. Some T cells here may be from the graft donor.

The V and J genes are TRBV20-1 and TRBJ2-5; the match to TRBD2 covers 7 bases. With 3 bases clipped from V and 5 bases from J, the junction kept 3 bases outside the gene matches. Looked up from germline, CDR1 is DFQATT and CDR2 is SNEGSKA (reference sequence). This CDR3 has 12 residues. CDR3 coding DNA: TGCAGTGCTAGGGGGGGGGAGGAGACCCAGTACTTC. Residues: CSARGGEETQYF.

By frequency in the sample, this clonotype is medium-sized (0.01 to 0.1%). The J gene is TRBJ2-1, the V gene TRBV6-1; 7 positions agree with TRBD1. CDR1 and CDR2 (germline): MNHNS, SASEGT. V gave up 1 base and J gave up 9 bases; unmatched junction bases: 6. The CDR3 runs 14 residues. In DNA, the CDR3 is TGTGCCAGCAGTGAAGACGGACAGGCGGGTGAGCAGTTCTTC. The encoded protein is CASSEDGQAGEQFF.

This clonotype is deemed medium-sized (0.01 to 0.1%). The J gene is TRBJ2-5, the V gene TRBV18; D is possibly TRBD2 (6 bases). This CDR3 spans 13 amino acids. The V gene lost 4 bases and the J gene lost 1 base, with 7 bases spanning the gap. Germline CDR1 is KGHSH and CDR2 is LQKENI. The chain's CDR3 is CASSRDFQETQYF. CDR3 bases: TGTGCCAGCTCACGGGACTTCCAAGAGACCCAGTACTTC.

The J gene is TRBJ1-5, the V gene TRBV6-1; D is ambiguous. The V end lost 0 bases, the J end lost 6 bases, and 12 bases lay between the germline ends. The length of the CDR3 is 15 residues. CDR1 is MNHNS, CDR2 SASEGT, per germline. DNA of the CDR3: TGTGCCAGCAGTGAAGCGGACCGGCCCTTTCAGCCCCAGCATTTT. This sequence encodes CASSEADRPFQPQHF.

The sample holds a few counts of this clonotype. This rearrangement joins TRBV28 to TRBJ2-4; 8 bases line up with TRBD1. Germline trimming cut 4 bases from V and 6 bases from J; bases unmatched to any gene: 8. The CDR3 extends over 15 amino acids. Germline CDR1 MDHEN, CDR2 SYDVKM. The CDR3 nucleotides read TGTGCCAGCAGTTCTTACGGACAGGGTGGAAACATTCAGTACTTC. Translation gives CASSSYGQGGNIQYF.

CDR3 sequence (DNA): TGTGCCAGCAGCTTCGGGGTGGACACAGATACGCAGTATTTT. Translated, it gives CASSFGVDTDTQYF. V gene TRBV7-9 combines with J gene TRBJ2-3; D may be TRBD2 (5 bases). Germline CDR1 SEHNR, CDR2 FQNEAQ (reference sequence). CDR3 size: 14 residues. The V end lost 3 bases, the J end lost 2 bases, and 9 bases lay between the germline ends.

Turning to this clonotype: A read error may explain this, as a much larger clone is one base away. This rearrangement joins TRBV6-5 to TRBJ2-7; unclear D gene. Trimming shortened V by 4 bases and J by 4 bases, and 14 bases separated the two germline ends. CDR3 length equals 14 residues. Germline loops: CDR1 MNHEY, CDR2 SVGAGI. Written as DNA, the CDR3 is TGTGCCAGCAGTTTGGAAAGGGTTCGGTACGAGCAGTACTTC. Translating gives CASSLERVRYEQYF.

This clonotype occurred a few times. This sequence joins TRBV5-4 and TRBJ1-1, with D unclear. The germline V gene encodes CDR1 SGHNT and CDR2 YYREEE (reference sequence). The V gene lost 4 bases and the J gene lost 0 bases, with 13 bases spanning the gap. The CDR3 has 15 residues. CDR3 DNA sequence: TGTGCCAGCAGCCCCCCTGGCGGCATGAACACTGAAGCTTTCTTT. As protein: CASSPPGGMNTEAFF.

At least ten counts were recorded for this clonotype. The chain combines TRBV30 with TRBJ2-2, with 13 bases matching TRBD2. V was pared by 5 bases and J by 5 bases, with 8 bases of the junction left unmatched. The CDR3 sequence is 16 residues long. The V gene's germline CDR1 is GTSNPN and CDR2 SVGIG (reference sequence). CDR3 DNA sequence: TGTGCCTGGCTACCCGGACTAGCGGGAGATACCGGGGAGCTGTTTTTT. The encoded protein is CAWLPGLAGDTGELFF.

For this clonotype: This may stem from a read error, because a much larger clone lies one nucleotide away. The V gene is TRBV7-2, the J gene TRBJ2-7; TRBD2 agrees at 8 bases. The CDR3 sequence is 15 residues long. Germline-derived CDR1 and CDR2 are SGHTA and FQGNSA. With V trimmed by 2 bases and J by 7 bases, 10 bases remained unmatched. CDR3 in DNA: TGTGCCAGCAGCTTATTGGGACTAGTGGGAGGGGAGCAGTACTTC. Translation: CASSLLGLVGGEQYF. Using reference TRBV7-2 and TRBJ2-7 for the parts outside the CDR3, the full variable domain is GAGVSQSPSNKVTEKGKDVELRCDPISGHTALYWYRQSLGQGLEFLIYFQGNSAPDKSGLPSDRFSAERTGGSVSTLTIQRTQQEDSAVYLCASSLLGLVGGEQYFGPGTRLTVT.

This chain uses TRBV10-3 with TRBJ2-3; D remains ambiguous. CDR3 length: 15 amino acids. Germline V CDR1 and CDR2: ENHRY, SYGVKD. V lost 3 bases and J 0 bases, leaving 10 bases between the germline ends. CDR3 residues: CAISEGGRSTDTQYF. CDR3 nucleotide sequence: TGTGCCATCAGTGAAGGCGGCAGGAGCACAGATACGCAGTATTTT.

CDR3 DNA: TGTGCCTGGGGGGGACAGGGGGGCGAGCAGTACTTC. Its translation is CAWGGQGGEQYF. The rearrangement uses TRBV30 and TRBJ2-7; 11 positions agree with TRBD1. V lost 5 bases to trimming and J lost 6 bases; unmatched junction nucleotides: 3. Germline lookup yields CDR1 GTSNPN and CDR2 SVGIG (reference sequence). This CDR3 contains 12 residues.

This clonotype appeared a few times. The chain carries TRBV30 and TRBJ1-2, with 8 bases lining up with TRBD1. The CDR3 contains 13 residues. After removal of 7 bases from V and 4 bases from J, the junction contained 8 bases not matched to a gene. Germline V gene lookup returns CDR1 GTSNPN and CDR2 SVGIG (reference sequence). Here the CDR3 reads CASSRDRPYGYTF. For the CDR3, the DNA is TGTGCCTCGTCCCGGGACAGGCCCTATGGCTACACCTTC.

Ten or more counts support this clonotype. The V call is TRBV7-2, the J call TRBJ1-5; TRBD1 agrees at 9 bases. V dropped 5 bases and J dropped 0; count of bases not matched to a gene: 14. This CDR3 is built from 19 residues. Germline V gives CDR1 SGHTA, CDR2 FQGNSA. Written as DNA, the CDR3 is TGTGCCAGCAGCCACTTGACAGGGGGACGCCTCGTTAGCAATCAGCCCCAGCATTTT. Translation gives CASSHLTGGRLVSNQPQHF.

To note about this clonotype: A much larger clone lies a single base off, so this may be a read error. The CDR3 region has the DNA TGTGCCAGCAATTGGACGGGGGACAGGGACTACAATGAGCAGTTCTTC. This codes for CASNWTGDRDYNEQFF. This chain connects TRBV28 to TRBJ2-1; 9 bases match TRBD1. Per germline, CDR1 MDHEN and CDR2 SYDVKM. This CDR3 has 16 residues. The V gene end was trimmed by 7 bases and the J gene end by 3 bases; junction bases not matched to a gene: 10.

This clonotype was seen many times. The V and J genes are TRBV7-9 and TRBJ1-1; unclear D gene. This CDR3 has 12 residues. Germline assignment: CDR1 SEHNR and CDR2 FQNEAQ (reference sequence). V gave up 3 bases and J gave up 2 bases, with 4 bases separating them. Here the CDR3 reads CASSLSNTEAFF. Written as DNA, the CDR3 is TGTGCCAGCAGCTTGAGTAACACTGAAGCTTTCTTT.

This clonotype came up a few times. The J gene is TRBJ2-7, the V gene TRBV7-9, with D tentatively TRBD1 or TRBD2 (5 bases each). Trimming cost V 6 bases and J 2 bases, with 20 bases left between them. CDR3 size: 16 residues. Germline values: CDR1 SEHNR, CDR2 FQNEAQ (reference sequence). CDR3: CASSVGTELYPYEQYF. The CDR3 bases are TGTGCCAGCAGTGTCGGGACGGAGCTTTATCCCTACGAGCAGTACTTC.

This clonotype was observed a few times. The J gene is TRBJ2-5, the V gene TRBV20-1, with D maybe TRBD1 (7 bases). Germline-derived CDR1 and CDR2 are DFQATT and SNEGSKA (reference sequence). V was pared by 3 bases and J by 3 bases, with 14 bases between. The CDR3 totals 14 residues. This chain's CDR3 is CSARAQGGKETQYF. For the CDR3, the DNA is TGCAGTGCTAGGGCCCAGGGGGGCAAAGAGACCCAGTACTTC.

This clonotype rates as medium-sized. This chain joins TRBV6-6 and TRBJ2-3, with a tentative D call TRBD2 (6 bases). The CDR3 totals 15 residues. Germline loops: CDR1 MNHNY, CDR2 SVGAGI (reference sequence). Trimming cost V 2 bases and J 2 bases, with 11 bases left between them. DNA of the CDR3: TGTGCCAGCAGTTACGGTCGCGGGATCACAGATACGCAGTATTTT. Protein: CASSYGRGITDTQYF.

This clonotype has a count of ten or more. V gene TRBV5-6 combines with J gene TRBJ2-7; either TRBD1 or TRBD2 may fit D (5 bases each). This CDR3 contains 13 residues. Trimming took 0 bases from V and 3 from J, leaving 7 bases between them. The germline CDR1 and CDR2 sequences are SGHDT and YYEEEE. The DNA for the CDR3 is TGTGCCAGCAGCTTGGGGGGGTTCTACGAGCAGTACTTC. Amino acids: CASSLGGFYEQYF.

This clonotype is categorized as medium-sized (0.01 to 0.1%). The chain combines TRBV19 with TRBJ2-3; D uncertain. V was trimmed by 4 bases and J by 4 bases, leaving 15 bases between them. Germline CDR1 is LNHDA and CDR2 is SQIVND (reference sequence). This CDR3 comprises 15 residues. CDR3 protein: CASSRGITEADTQYF. The CDR3 nucleotides are TGTGCCAGTAGTAGGGGTATTACAGAGGCAGATACGCAGTATTTT.

By share of the sample, this clonotype is medium-sized. The chain uses TRBV24-1 and TRBJ2-3; 11 positions agree with TRBD2. Trimming removed 5 bases from V and 3 bases from J; junction bases left unmatched: 3. Germline values: CDR1 KGHDR, CDR2 SFDVKD. The CDR3 is 15 residues long. The DNA for the CDR3 is TGTGCCACCAGTGTATCTAGCGGGGGGACAGATACGCAGTATTTT. Protein sequence: CATSVSSGGTDTQYF.

This clonotype was observed many times. The chain recombines TRBV6-1 with TRBJ2-5; 8 nucleotides line up with TRBD2. The CDR3 consists of 15 residues. V lost 3 bases to trimming and J lost 5 bases; unmatched junction nucleotides: 8. CDR1 MNHNS and CDR2 SASEGT come from the germline V gene. The CDR3 sequence: CASSEAAGGQETQYF. CDR3 in DNA: TGTGCCAGCAGTGAGGCGGCGGGAGGTCAGGAGACCCAGTACTTC.

The chain uses TRBV27 and TRBJ2-1, with TRBD1 matching 10 bases. The germline V gene encodes CDR1 MNHEY and CDR2 SMNVEV (reference sequence). The CDR3 is 16 residues long. V dropped 2 bases and J dropped 4; count of bases not matched to a gene: 5. The CDR3 reads CASSLIGQGGYNEQFF. Here the CDR3 DNA reads TGTGCCAGCAGTTTAATAGGACAGGGGGGTTACAATGAGCAGTTCTTC.

There are a few counts of this clonotype. This chain uses TRBV10-3 with TRBJ2-5; tentatively, D is TRBD2 (6 bases). The CDR3 covers 14 residues. Trimming stripped 4 bases from V and 2 bases from J, with 11 bases between. Germline CDR1 reads ENHRY; CDR2 reads SYGVKD. CDR3 residues: CAISAPGVQETQYF. CDR3 bases: TGTGCCATCAGTGCCCCGGGGGTTCAAGAGACCCAGTACTTC.

This clonotype was counted many times. V is TRBV6-5 and J is TRBJ1-6; no definite D call. Trimming pared 6 bases from V and 7 bases from J, leaving 7 bases between. CDR3 length equals 12 residues. The germline V gene has CDR1 MNHEY and CDR2 SVGAGI. CDR3 in DNA: TGTGCCAGCAGCCGGAAAAATTCACCCCTCCACTTT. Protein sequence: CASSRKNSPLHF.

This clonotype appeared once. Just one base apart from a much larger clone, this may be a read error. The V gene is TRBV19, the J gene TRBJ2-1; D is possibly TRBD1 (7 bases). Looked up from germline, CDR1 is LNHDA and CDR2 is SQIVND (reference sequence). The CDR3 sequence is 18 residues long. The CDR3 protein is CASSIRLSGGGLGDEQLF. The CDR3 bases are TGTGCCAGTAGTATCCGGCTTTCTGGAGGGGGCCTTGGCGATGAGCAGCTCTTC.

This clonotype has a count of ten or more. The chain is built from TRBV6-1 and TRBJ1-4; 7 bases match TRBD1. The CDR3 contains 13 residues. Germline loops: CDR1 MNHNS, CDR2 SASEGT. The V and J ends lost 6 bases and 8 bases, in that order; junction bases with no gene match: 6. Here the CDR3 reads CASSGQVEEKLFF. The CDR3, as DNA: TGTGCCAGCAGCGGACAGGTGGAAGAAAAACTGTTTTTT.

This clonotype came up many times. The chain carries TRBV6-1 and TRBJ1-1, with D possibly being TRBD1 (5 bases). The V end lost 5 bases, the J end lost 4 bases, and 14 bases lay between the germline ends. This CDR3 is 14 amino acids long. CDR1 is MNHNS, CDR2 SASEGT, per germline. The CDR3 nucleotides are TGTGCCAGCAGTCAATTGACAGTCTCCACTGAAGCTTTCTTT. Protein: CASSQLTVSTEAFF.

The gene calls are TRBV25-1 and TRBJ1-1, with 7 bases fitting TRBD1. Germline lookup yields CDR1 MGHDK and CDR2 SYGVNS. The CDR3 contains 15 residues. J was trimmed by 3 bases and V by 6 bases; bases with no gene match: 10. The CDR3 DNA is TGTGCCAGCAGAGGAAGGACAGGAGGGTACACTGAAGCTTTCTTT. It yields the protein CASRGRTGGYTEAFF.